This T cell receptor (beta chain) originates from a study of type 1 regulatory T cells. About the research overall: T-allo10 is an in vitro-generated, Tr1-enriched CD4 T cell product specific for alloantigen.

Trimming stripped 4 bases from V and 2 bases from J, with 13 bases between. Germline CDR1 reads SGHTA; CDR2 reads FQGNSA. The CDR3 length is 15 residues. On this clonotype itself: Antigen: not known.

Graft donor-derived T-allo10 cells were described as host-alloantigen-specific, anergic, and alloantigen-specifically suppressive. MiXCR, applied by TCRdb to the reads, yields one record per CDR3 protein. The sample lists some 5,800 distinct CDR3 sequences, under 30% seen once, with about 8.3% in the top ten. The sequence derives from a human donor in good health. The chain carries TRBV7-2 and TRBJ2-3, with D perhaps TRBD1 (5 bases). The sample was cultured T cells, either the whole culture or a sorted T cell fraction (not recorded which). Subset specified: Tr1-enriched cell product generated in vitro against host alloantigens. In DNA form, the CDR3 reads TGTGCCAGCAGCTCTCTAGGGGTAAACACAGATACGCAGTATTTT. This codes for CASSSLGVNTDTQYF. Full variable domain (remainder filled in from reference TRBV7-2 and TRBJ2-3): GAGVSQSPSNKVTEKGKDVELRCDPISGHTALYWYRQSLGQGLEFLIYFQGNSAPDKSGLPSDRFSAERTGGSVSTLTIQRTQQEDSAVYLCASSSLGVNTDTQYFGPGTRLTVL.